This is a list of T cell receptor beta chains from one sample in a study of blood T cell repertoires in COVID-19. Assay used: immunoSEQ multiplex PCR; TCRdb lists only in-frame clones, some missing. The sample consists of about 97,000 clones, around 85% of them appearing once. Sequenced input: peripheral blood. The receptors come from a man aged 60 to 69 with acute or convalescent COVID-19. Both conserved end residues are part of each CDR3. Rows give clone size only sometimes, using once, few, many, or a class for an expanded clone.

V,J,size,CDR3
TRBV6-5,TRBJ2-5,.,CASSYSTLQETQYF
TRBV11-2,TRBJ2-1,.,CASSTWKGAPYNEQFF
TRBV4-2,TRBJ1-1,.,CASSQDPGTVNTEAFF
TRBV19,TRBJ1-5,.,CASTPWESNQPQHF
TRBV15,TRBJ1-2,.,CATSSQTGPDGYTF
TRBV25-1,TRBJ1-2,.,CASSELGGGAYGYTF
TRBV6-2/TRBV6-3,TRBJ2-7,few,CASSYGGNSYEQYF
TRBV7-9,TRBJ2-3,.,CASSPRTSARGDTQYF
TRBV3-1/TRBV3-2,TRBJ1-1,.,CASRPRDRGPDTEAFF
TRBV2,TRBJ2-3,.,CASMEGGADTQYF
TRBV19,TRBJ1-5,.,CASSIWGVSNQPQHF
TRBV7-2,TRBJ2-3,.,CASSQPRGGPSDTQYF
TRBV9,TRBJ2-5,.,CASSVEGGQETQYF
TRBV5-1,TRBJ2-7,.,CASSLEYGTGTYEQYF
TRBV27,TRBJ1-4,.,CASHESGQGNEKLFF
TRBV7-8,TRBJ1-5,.,CASSLAVQDQPQHF
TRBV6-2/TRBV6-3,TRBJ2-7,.,CASSYRTSGAYEQYF
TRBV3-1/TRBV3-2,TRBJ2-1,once,CASSQTSGPYNEQFF
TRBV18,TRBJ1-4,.,CASSPGTGLNEKLFF
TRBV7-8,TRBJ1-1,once,CASSLAGLNTEAFF
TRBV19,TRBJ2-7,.,CASSIEEGRTYEQYF
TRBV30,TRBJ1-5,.,CAWSTAEGQPQHF
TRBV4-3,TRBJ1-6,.,CASSQELVLNSPLHF
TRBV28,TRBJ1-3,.,CASSSLGQGGSGNTIYF
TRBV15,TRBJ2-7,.,CATSRDLNRDHSYEQYF
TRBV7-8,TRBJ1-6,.,CASSLVAGDSPLHF
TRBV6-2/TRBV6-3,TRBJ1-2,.,CASSPRGGQVYGYTF
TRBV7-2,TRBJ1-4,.,CASSYRGPANEKLFF
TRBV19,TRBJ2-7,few,CASSVRDRTGGEQYF
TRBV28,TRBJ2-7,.,CASSPGQGVLREQYF
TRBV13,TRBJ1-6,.,CASSLEQGAIYNSPLHF
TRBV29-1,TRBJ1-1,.,CSVSGQGNTEAFF
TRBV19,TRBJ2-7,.,CASSPRQGNEQYF
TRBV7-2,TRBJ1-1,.,CASSKPPGTGGEAFF
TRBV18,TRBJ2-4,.,CASSPGDSLVNIQYF
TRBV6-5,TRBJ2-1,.,CASSYNREFRNEQFF
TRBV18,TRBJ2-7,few,CASSPLGTGGYEQYF
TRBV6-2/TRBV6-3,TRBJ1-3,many,CASSYSPASEDSGNTIYF
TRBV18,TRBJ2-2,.,CASSRKLAGGSGELFF
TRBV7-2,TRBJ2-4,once,CASSSRQGLSKNIQYF
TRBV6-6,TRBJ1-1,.,CASSSVDTEAFF
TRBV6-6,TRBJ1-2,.,CASSGDRGGDYGYTF
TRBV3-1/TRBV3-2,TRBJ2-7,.,CARHPGQGLKGQTQYF
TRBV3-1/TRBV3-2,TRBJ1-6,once,CASSQRGGTGDRSPLHF
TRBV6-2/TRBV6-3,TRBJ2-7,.,CASSNVDPGTSEQYF
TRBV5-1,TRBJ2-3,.,CASGRTSGGTDTQYF
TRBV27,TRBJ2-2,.,CASRGASGRAGELFF
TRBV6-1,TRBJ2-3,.,CASSEVEVGSDTQYF
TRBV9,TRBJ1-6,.,CASSSAGGAYSPLHF
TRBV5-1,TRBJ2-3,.,CASSLVAKSSDTQYF
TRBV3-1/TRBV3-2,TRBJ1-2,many,CASSQGYYRAGRPYYGYTF
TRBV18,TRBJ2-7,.,CASSDGTGVSYEQYF
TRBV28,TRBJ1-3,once,CASSFYSGNTIYF